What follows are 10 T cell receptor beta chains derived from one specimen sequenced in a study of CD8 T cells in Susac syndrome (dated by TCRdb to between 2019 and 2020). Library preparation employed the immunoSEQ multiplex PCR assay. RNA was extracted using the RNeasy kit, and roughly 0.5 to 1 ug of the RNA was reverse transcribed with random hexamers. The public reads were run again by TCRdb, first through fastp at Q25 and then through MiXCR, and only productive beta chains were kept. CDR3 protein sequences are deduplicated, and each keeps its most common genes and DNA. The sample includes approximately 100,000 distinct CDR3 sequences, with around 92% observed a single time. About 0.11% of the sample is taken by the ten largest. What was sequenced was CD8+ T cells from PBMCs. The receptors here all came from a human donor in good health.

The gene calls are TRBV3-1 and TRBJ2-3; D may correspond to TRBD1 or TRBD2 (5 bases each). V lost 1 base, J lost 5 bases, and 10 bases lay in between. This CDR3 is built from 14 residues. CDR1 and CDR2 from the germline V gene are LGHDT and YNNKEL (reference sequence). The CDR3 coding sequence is TGTGCCAGCAGCCAAGGGGGGACGATAGATACGCAGTATTTT. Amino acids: CASSQGGTIDTQYF.

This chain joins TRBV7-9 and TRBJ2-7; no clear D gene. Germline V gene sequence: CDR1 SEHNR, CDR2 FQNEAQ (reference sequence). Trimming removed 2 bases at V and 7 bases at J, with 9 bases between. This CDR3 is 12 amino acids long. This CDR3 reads CASSLFQVEQYF. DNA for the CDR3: TGTGCCAGCAGCTTATTTCAAGTGGAGCAGTACTTC. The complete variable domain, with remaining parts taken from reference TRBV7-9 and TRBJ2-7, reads DTGVSQNPRHKITKRGQNVTFRCDPISEHNRLYWYRQTLGQGPEFLTYFQNEAQLEKSRLLSDRFSAERPKGSFSTLEIQRTEQGDSAMYLCASSLFQVEQYFGPGTRLTVT.

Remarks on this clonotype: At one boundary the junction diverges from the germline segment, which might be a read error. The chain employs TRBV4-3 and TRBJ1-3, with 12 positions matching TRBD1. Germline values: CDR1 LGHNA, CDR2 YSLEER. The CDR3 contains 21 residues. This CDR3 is CASSLIKTGQGAGISENTIYF. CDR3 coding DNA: TGCGCCAGCAGCCTCATAAAAACGGGACAGGGGGCCGGGATCTCTGAAAACACCATATATTTT.

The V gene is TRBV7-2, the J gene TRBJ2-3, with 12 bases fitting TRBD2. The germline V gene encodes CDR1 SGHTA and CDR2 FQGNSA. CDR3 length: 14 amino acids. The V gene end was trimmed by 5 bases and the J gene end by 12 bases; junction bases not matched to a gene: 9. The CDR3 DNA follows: TGTGCCAGCAGCCTCCGGACTAGCGGGGTCCCCCAGTATTTT. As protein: CASSLRTSGVPQYF.

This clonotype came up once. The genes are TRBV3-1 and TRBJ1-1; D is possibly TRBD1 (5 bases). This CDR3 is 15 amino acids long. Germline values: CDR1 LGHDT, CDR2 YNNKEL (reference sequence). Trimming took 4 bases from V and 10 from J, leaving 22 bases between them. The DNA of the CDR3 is TGTGCCAGCAGCCCGGGGGGGGGACCTGGCAGAGGAGCTTTCTTT. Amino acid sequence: CASSPGGGPGRGAFF.

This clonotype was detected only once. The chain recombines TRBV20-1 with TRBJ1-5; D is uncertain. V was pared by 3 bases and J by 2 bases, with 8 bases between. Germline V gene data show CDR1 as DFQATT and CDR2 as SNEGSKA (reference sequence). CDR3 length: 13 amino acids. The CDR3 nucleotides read TGCAGTGCTAGTCCCGGGGGCAATCAGCCCCAGCATTTT. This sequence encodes CSASPGGNQPQHF.

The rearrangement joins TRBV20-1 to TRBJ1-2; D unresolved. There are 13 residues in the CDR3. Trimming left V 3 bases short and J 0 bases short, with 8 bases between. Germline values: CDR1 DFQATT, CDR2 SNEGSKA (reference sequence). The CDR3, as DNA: TGCAGTGCTAGGGGATCAGCTAACTATGGCTACACCTTC. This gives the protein CSARGSANYGYTF.

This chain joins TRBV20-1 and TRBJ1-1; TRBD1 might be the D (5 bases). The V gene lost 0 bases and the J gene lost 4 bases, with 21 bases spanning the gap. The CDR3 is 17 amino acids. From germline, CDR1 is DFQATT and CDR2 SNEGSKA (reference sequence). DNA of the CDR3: TGCAGTGCTAGAGACCACGGGGGGGAGGGACGTGGCACTGAAGCTTTCTTT. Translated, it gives CSARDHGGEGRGTEAFF.

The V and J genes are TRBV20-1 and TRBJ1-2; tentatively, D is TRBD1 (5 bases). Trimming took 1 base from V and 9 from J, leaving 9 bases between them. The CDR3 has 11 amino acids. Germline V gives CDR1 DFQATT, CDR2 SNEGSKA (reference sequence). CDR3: CSARGGVSYTF. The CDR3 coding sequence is TGCAGTGCTAGAGGGGGCGTGAGCTACACCTTC.

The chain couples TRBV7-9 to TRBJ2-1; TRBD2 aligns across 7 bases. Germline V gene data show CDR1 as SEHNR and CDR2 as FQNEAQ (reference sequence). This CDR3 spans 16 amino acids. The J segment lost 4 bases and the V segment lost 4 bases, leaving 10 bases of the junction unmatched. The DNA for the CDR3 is TGTGCCAGCAGCTCACGACTAAGCGGGGTTTACAATGAGCAGTTCTTC. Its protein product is CASSSRLSGVYNEQFF.